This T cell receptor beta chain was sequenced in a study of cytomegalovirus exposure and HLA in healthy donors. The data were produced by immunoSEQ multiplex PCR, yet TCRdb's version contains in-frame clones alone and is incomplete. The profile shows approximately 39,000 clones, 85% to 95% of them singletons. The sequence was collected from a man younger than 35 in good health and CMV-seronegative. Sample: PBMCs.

In DNA, the CDR3 is TGTGCCAGCAGTGGATTTTTAGCGGGGCCCACAGATACGCAGTATTTT. As protein: CASSGFLAGPTDTQYF. The gene calls are TRBV2 and TRBJ2-3; 8 bases line up with TRBD2. Germline V gene data show CDR1 as SNHLY and CDR2 as FYNNEI. V lost 4 bases to trimming and J lost 2 bases; unmatched junction nucleotides: 8. The CDR3 spans 16 residues.